This T cell receptor beta chain was captured in a study of shared clonotypes between healthy human individuals. Overall study: Each donor's CD8 memory used one plate, CD8 naive two, each CD4 subset three.

Clones were sequenced by immunoSEQ multiplex PCR, and TCRdb holds only the in-frame ones, with some missing. The data show over a million clones, with under 99% seen just once and about 0.45% held by the top ten. The ends were cut back, 5 bases at V and 4 bases at J, with 12 bases in the middle. CDR3 length: 13 amino acids. Germline CDR1 MNHEY, CDR2 SMNVEV (reference sequence). Partitioning of CD4+ cells yielded a CD45RA+ naive subset and a CD45RA-negative memory subset. About this clone itself: Its matching antigen is unknown.

Study outcomes and limitations: Naive subsets generally exceeded memory subsets in estimated richness.

The source material was naive CD4+ T cells sorted from blood. The subset here: CD45RA+ positively selected. The sequence derives from a man in his thirties or forties in good health. The V and J genes are TRBV27 and TRBJ2-7; D is uncertain. This chain's CDR3 is CASSPVSGYEQYF. In DNA form, the CDR3 reads TGTGCCAGCAGTCCTGTTTCTGGATACGAGCAGTACTTC.